This passage covers 23 T cell receptor beta chains from one sample sequenced in a study of shared clonotypes between healthy human individuals. Assay: immunoSEQ multiplex PCR; the TCRdb copy retains only in-frame clones and omits some. The sample shows about 2.3 million clones, 85% to 95% of them seen only once. The material sequenced was naive CD4+ T cells from PBMCs. As to subset: CD45RA+ positively selected. These receptors originate from a man between 18 and 35 years old in good health. Some clones in this sample may be carry-over from other donors' samples.

The chain uses TRBV6-6 and TRBJ1-4, with D possibly being TRBD1 (6 bases). This CDR3 has 13 residues. Looked up from germline, CDR1 is MNHNY and CDR2 is SVGAGI (reference sequence). V shed 9 bases and J shed 5 bases, with 13 bases lying between them. The CDR3 loop is CASWTVLNEKLFF. In DNA form, the CDR3 reads TGTGCCAGTTGGACAGTCCTAAATGAAAAACTGTTTTTT.

This chain links TRBV10-1 with TRBJ2-5, with TRBD2 matching 7 bases. This CDR3 contains 15 residues. V lost 2 bases, J lost 5 bases, and 8 bases stayed unmatched. CDR1 and CDR2 (germline): WNHNN, SYGVQD (reference sequence). The CDR3 coding sequence is TGCGCCAGCAGTGAGCGGGAGGTGTATGAGGAGACCCAGTACTTC. Translation: CASSEREVYEETQYF.

Only one count was recorded for this clone. This chain uses TRBV4-1 with TRBJ2-5; 9 bases are a match to TRBD2. V shed 4 bases, J shed 4 bases, and the junction held 16 bases outside the gene matches. CDR3 size: 18 residues. Germline lookup yields CDR1 MGHRA and CDR2 YSYEKL. CDR3 in DNA: TGCGCCAGCAGCCGGGGGGTGGCGGGAGGGCGGTCGGGAGAGACCCAGTACTTC. Residues: CASSRGVAGGRSGETQYF.

The gene calls are TRBV7-9 and TRBJ1-1, with D possibly being TRBD1 (5 bases). The ends were cut back, 6 bases at V and 8 bases at J, with 16 bases in the middle. The V gene's germline CDR1 is SEHNR and CDR2 FQNEAQ (reference sequence). CDR3 length: 13 amino acids. The CDR3 reads CASSPRRGWEAFF. The DNA for the CDR3 is TGTGCCAGCAGTCCCCGGAGGGGCTGGGAAGCTTTCTTT.

This chain uses TRBV30 with TRBJ2-3, with 8 positions matching TRBD2. The CDR3 runs 16 residues. V gave up 0 bases and J gave up 4 bases; unmatched junction bases: 9. Per germline, CDR1 GTSNPN and CDR2 SVGIG (reference sequence). Here the CDR3 reads CAWSVRAGDSADTQYF. The CDR3 nucleotides are TGTGCCTGGAGTGTCCGAGCGGGAGATTCCGCAGATACGCAGTATTTT.

This clone has a single count. The chain combines TRBV18 with TRBJ2-2; no clear D gene. Germline CDR1 and CDR2: KGHSH and LQKENI. With 5 bases removed from V and 1 base from J, the gap between germline ends came to 5 bases. This CDR3 region has 13 residues. The CDR3 loop reads CASSVLNTGELFF. For the CDR3, the DNA is TGTGCCAGCTCAGTCCTGAACACCGGGGAGCTGTTTTTT. The full variable domain, in which reference TRBV18 and TRBJ2-2 provide the parts outside the CDR3, is NAGVMQNPRHLVRRRGQEARLRCSPMKGHSHVYWYRQLPEEGLKFMVYLQKENIIDESGMPKERFSAEFPKEGPSILRIQQVVRGDSAAYFCASSVLNTGELFFGEGSRLTVL.

CDR3: CASSTGQNRANVLTF. Written as DNA, the CDR3 is TGTGCCAGCAGCACCGGACAGAACAGGGCCAACGTCCTGACTTTC. The chain recombines TRBV5-4 with TRBJ2-6, with a weak D call TRBD1 (6 bases). Germline lookup yields CDR1 SGHNT and CDR2 YYREEE (reference sequence). Trimming cost V 4 bases and J 5 bases, with 13 bases left between them. The CDR3 loop spans 15 amino acids.

With respect to this clone: The sample contains more than one DNA sequence encoding this CDR3. The gene calls are TRBV28 and TRBJ2-5, with D tentatively TRBD1 (6 bases). Germline V gene sequence: CDR1 MDHEN, CDR2 SYDVKM. This CDR3 is built from 14 residues. The germline V and J ends were trimmed by 6 bases and 1 base, with 12 bases remaining between them. The CDR3 nucleotides are TGTGCCAGCAGCCGTACAGGGTCCCAAGAGACCCAGTACTTC. This gives the protein CASSRTGSQETQYF.

V gene TRBV9 combines with J gene TRBJ2-4, with 8 bases matching TRBD1. The CDR3 is 16 amino acids. V trimming: 0 bases; J trimming: 6 bases; junction bases outside the gene matches: 8. Per germline, CDR1 SGDLS and CDR2 YYNGEE. The CDR3 DNA is TGTGCCAGCAGCGTAGGAGGAGGACAGGGAAGAAACATTCAGTACTTC. It codes for CASSVGGGQGRNIQYF. The full variable domain, completed using reference TRBV9 and TRBJ2-4, is DSGVTQTPKHLITATGQRVTLRCSPRSGDLSVYWYQQSLDQGLQFLIQYYNGEERAKGNILERFSAQQFPDLHSELNLSSLELGDSALYFCASSVGGGQGRNIQYFGAGTRLSVL.

The rearrangement uses TRBV4-1 and TRBJ1-2, with 8 bases matching TRBD1. V lost 3 bases and J lost 0; bases outside the gene matches: 6. There are 16 residues in the CDR3. Germline CDR1 is MGHRA and CDR2 is YSYEKL. The CDR3 protein is CASSQMGTGANYGYTF. The CDR3 region has the DNA TGCGCCAGCAGCCAGATGGGGACAGGAGCTAACTATGGCTACACCTTC.

V gene TRBV27 combines with J gene TRBJ2-7, with 7 positions matching TRBD1. Germline CDR1 reads MNHEY; CDR2 reads SMNVEV (reference sequence). The CDR3 loop spans 15 amino acids. Trimming removed 0 bases from V and 1 base from J; junction bases left unmatched: 3. DNA for the CDR3: TGTGCCAGCAGTTTATCAGGGACAGAGTCCTACGAGCAGTACTTC. The encoded protein is CASSLSGTESYEQYF.

The chain has TRBV6-5 and TRBJ1-4, with D unclear. The germline V and J ends were trimmed by 7 bases and 3 bases, with 12 bases remaining between them. CDR1 is MNHEY, CDR2 SVGAGI, per germline. The CDR3 is 14 residues long. In DNA form, the CDR3 reads TGTGCCAGCAAAGTCGGGAATGCTAATGAAAAACTGTTTTTT. This sequence encodes CASKVGNANEKLFF.

V usage is TRBV9 and J usage is TRBJ1-5, with D possibly being TRBD1 (5 bases). This CDR3 contains 14 residues. Looked up from germline, CDR1 is SGDLS and CDR2 is YYNGEE. Between the trimmed V and J ends, which lost 0 bases and 5 bases, there was a span of 9 bases. For the CDR3, the DNA is TGTGCCAGCAGCGTAGAGCAGGGAGATCAGCCCCAGCATTTT. Amino acids: CASSVEQGDQPQHF.

V usage is TRBV10-3 and J usage is TRBJ2-7; perhaps TRBD1 as D (6 bases). CDR3 length equals 16 residues. V was clipped by 0 bases and J by 2 bases, with 14 bases between them. CDR1 is ENHRY, CDR2 SYGVKD, per germline. CDR3 sequence: CAISESDRSHPYEQYF. The CDR3 nucleotides read TGTGCCATCAGTGAGTCCGACAGGAGCCATCCCTACGAGCAGTACTTC.

The chain joins TRBV4-1 to TRBJ2-7; D ambiguous. CDR1 is MGHRA, CDR2 YSYEKL, per germline. The V end lost 1 base, the J end lost 0 bases, and 13 bases lay between the germline ends. There are 16 residues in the CDR3. CDR3 region: CASSQVPGLSSYEQYF. In DNA form, the CDR3 reads TGCGCCAGCAGCCAAGTCCCAGGCCTGAGCTCCTACGAGCAGTACTTC.

V usage is TRBV28 and J usage is TRBJ1-2; D unclear. Germline V gene data show CDR1 as MDHEN and CDR2 as SYDVKM. V was shortened by 1 base and J by 8 bases, with 17 bases between the two germline ends. The CDR3 runs 15 residues. CDR3 sequence reads: CASSLLSYSRGGYTF. Here the CDR3 DNA reads TGTGCCAGCAGTTTATTGTCGTACAGCCGTGGCGGCTACACCTTC.

Concerning this clone: The sample has other DNA sequences that encode this CDR3 too. The chain employs TRBV5-1 and TRBJ1-5; TRBD1 might be the D (5 bases). CDR1 is SGHRS, CDR2 YFSETQ, per germline. CDR3 length equals 15 residues. The V end lost 0 bases, the J end lost 2 bases, and 9 bases lay between the germline ends. CDR3 nucleotides: TGCGCCAGCAGCTTGGAGGGGTGGGGCAATCAGCCCCAGCATTTT. It translates to CASSLEGWGNQPQHF.

This chain joins TRBV9 and TRBJ2-7; maybe TRBD2 (5 bases). CDR1 is SGDLS and CDR2 is YYNGEE in the germline V gene. V lost 4 bases to trimming and J lost 7 bases, with 18 bases between them. The CDR3 totals 14 residues. CDR3 coding DNA: TGTGCCAGCAGCTCAACCGGACTTGGTTGGGAGCAGTACTTC. This encodes CASSSTGLGWEQYF.

The chain combines TRBV5-1 with TRBJ2-3; D may be TRBD2 (6 bases). CDR1 is SGHRS, CDR2 YFSETQ, per germline. CDR3 length: 16 amino acids. Trimming stripped 8 bases from V and 7 bases from J, with 26 bases between. CDR3 bases: TGCGCCAGTACCGTGGGTCCGGGAGAGACTCCTTATACGCAGTATTTT. It codes for CASTVGPGETPYTQYF.

The rearrangement joins TRBV4-2 to TRBJ2-3; D not resolved. V shed 0 bases and J shed 0 bases, with 10 bases lying between them. Germline V gene data show CDR1 as LGHNA and CDR2 as YNFKEQ. The CDR3 covers 16 residues. DNA of the CDR3: TGTGCCAGCAGCCAAGATCCCATTCTAAGCACAGATACGCAGTATTTT. Translation gives CASSQDPILSTDTQYF.

A note on this clone: This sample includes further DNA sequences coding for the same CDR3. The chain employs TRBV2 and TRBJ2-7, with D hard to call. The germline V and J ends were trimmed by 5 bases and 3 bases, with 5 bases remaining between them. Germline V gene lookup returns CDR1 SNHLY and CDR2 FYNNEI. The CDR3 runs 11 residues. This CDR3 is CASSISYEQYF. The CDR3, as DNA: TGTGCCAGCAGTATAAGCTACGAGCAGTACTTC.

In this sample, this clone turned up once. The chain employs TRBV5-1 and TRBJ2-7, with D perhaps TRBD1 (7 bases). The V gene lost 4 bases and the J gene lost 1 base, with 21 bases spanning the gap. Germline V lookup: CDR1 SGHRS, CDR2 YFSETQ. CDR3 size: 17 residues. In nucleotides, the CDR3 is TGCGCCAGCAGCCCTAGGACAGGAGGGCGAGCATCCTACGAGCAGTACTTC. It encodes CASSPRTGGRASYEQYF.

The genes are TRBV28 and TRBJ2-3, with 9 positions matching TRBD1. The CDR3 length is 16 residues. V was clipped by 5 bases and J by 4 bases; unmatched bases: 10. Germline V gene sequence: CDR1 MDHEN, CDR2 SYDVKM. In DNA, the CDR3 is TGTGCCAGCAGTACTCCGGGACAGGGTATCGCAGATACGCAGTATTTT. This encodes CASSTPGQGIADTQYF.